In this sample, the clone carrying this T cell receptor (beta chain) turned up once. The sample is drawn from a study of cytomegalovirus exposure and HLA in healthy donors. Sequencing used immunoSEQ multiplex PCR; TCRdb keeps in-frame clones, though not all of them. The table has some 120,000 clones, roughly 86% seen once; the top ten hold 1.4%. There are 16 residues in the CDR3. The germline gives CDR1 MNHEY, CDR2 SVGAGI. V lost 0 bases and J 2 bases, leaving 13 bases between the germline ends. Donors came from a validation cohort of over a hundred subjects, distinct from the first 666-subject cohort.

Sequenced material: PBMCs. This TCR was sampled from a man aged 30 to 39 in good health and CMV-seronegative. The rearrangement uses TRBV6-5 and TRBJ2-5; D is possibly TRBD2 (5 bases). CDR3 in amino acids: CASSYSWRIPQETQYF. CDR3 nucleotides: TGTGCCAGCAGTTACTCTTGGAGGATCCCTCAAGAGACCCAGTACTTC.